Detailed here is one TCR beta chain. Between the trimmed V and J ends, which lost 5 bases and 6 bases, there was a span of 14 bases. CDR1 is SGHTA, CDR2 FQGNSA, per germline. The CDR3 spans 14 residues. This sample stems from a study of T cell changes during pregnancy in multiple sclerosis. Repertoires were generated with immunoSEQ multiplex PCR, while TCRdb's copy carries only in-frame clones and drops some. The sample contains roughly 20,000 clones, about 87% of which appear only once. The source is a female donor in good health, enrolled as a control in a pregnancy study. The rearrangement uses TRBV7-2 and TRBJ1-5, with a weak D call TRBD1 (5 bases). Sequenced here: CD8+ T cells from peripheral blood mononuclear cells, sampled in the third trimester of pregnancy. CDR3 protein: CASSPSGVTQPQHF. CDR3 coding DNA: TGTGCCAGCAGCCCTTCGGGGGTGACTCAGCCCCAGCATTTT.